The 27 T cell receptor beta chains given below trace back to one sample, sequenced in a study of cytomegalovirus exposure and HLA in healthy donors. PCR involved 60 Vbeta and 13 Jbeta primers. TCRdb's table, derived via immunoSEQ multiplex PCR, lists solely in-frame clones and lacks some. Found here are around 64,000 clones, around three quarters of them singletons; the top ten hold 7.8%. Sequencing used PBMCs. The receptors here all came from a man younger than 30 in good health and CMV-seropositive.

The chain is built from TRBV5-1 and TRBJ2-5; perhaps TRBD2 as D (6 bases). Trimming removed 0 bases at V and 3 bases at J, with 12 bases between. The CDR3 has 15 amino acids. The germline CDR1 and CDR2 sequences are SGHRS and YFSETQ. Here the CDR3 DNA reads TGCGCCAGCAGCTTGGCCAACGGGGGAGAAGAGACCCAGTACTTC. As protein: CASSLANGGEETQYF.

CDR3 protein: CASSQDRDRGYEQYF. The CDR3 nucleotides are TGCGCCAGCAGCCAAGACCGGGACAGGGGTTACGAGCAGTACTTC. The gene calls are TRBV4-1 and TRBJ2-7; the match to TRBD1 covers 10 bases. The germline gives CDR1 MGHRA, CDR2 YSYEKL. The CDR3 consists of 15 residues. V lost 0 bases, J lost 4 bases, and 3 bases stayed unmatched.

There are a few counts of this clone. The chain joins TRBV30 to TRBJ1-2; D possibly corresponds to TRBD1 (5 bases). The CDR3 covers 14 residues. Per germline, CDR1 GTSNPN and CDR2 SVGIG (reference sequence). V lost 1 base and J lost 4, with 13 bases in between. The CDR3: CAWSAQGLVYGYTF. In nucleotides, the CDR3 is TGTGCCTGGAGTGCCCAGGGATTAGTCTATGGCTACACCTTC.

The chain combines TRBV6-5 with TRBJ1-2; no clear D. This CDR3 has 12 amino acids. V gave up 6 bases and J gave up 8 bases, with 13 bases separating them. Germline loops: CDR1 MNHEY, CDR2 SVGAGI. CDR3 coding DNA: TGTGCCAGCAGGTCGGGTCGGCGCGGCTACACCTTC. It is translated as CASRSGRRGYTF.

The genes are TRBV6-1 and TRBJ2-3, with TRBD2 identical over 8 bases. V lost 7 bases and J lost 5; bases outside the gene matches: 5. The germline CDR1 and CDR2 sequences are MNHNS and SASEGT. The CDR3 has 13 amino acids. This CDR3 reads CASKFGGGDTQYF. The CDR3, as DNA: TGTGCCAGCAAATTCGGGGGGGGAGATACGCAGTATTTT.

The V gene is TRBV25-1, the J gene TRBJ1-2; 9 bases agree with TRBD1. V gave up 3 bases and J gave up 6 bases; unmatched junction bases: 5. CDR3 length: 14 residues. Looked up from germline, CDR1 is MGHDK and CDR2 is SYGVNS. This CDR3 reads CASSDAGTGNGYTF. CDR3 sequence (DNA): TGTGCCAGCAGTGATGCCGGGACAGGGAATGGCTACACCTTC.

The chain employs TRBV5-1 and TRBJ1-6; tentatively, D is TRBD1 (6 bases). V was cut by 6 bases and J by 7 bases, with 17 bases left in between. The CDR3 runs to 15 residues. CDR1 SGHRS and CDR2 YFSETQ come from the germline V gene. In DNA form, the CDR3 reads TGCGCCAGCACCCTTACCGGGACACAGAATTCACCCCTCCACTTT. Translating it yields CASTLTGTQNSPLHF.

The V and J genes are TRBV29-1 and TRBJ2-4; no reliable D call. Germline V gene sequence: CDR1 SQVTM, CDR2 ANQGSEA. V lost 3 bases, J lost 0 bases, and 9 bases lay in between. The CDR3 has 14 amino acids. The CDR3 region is CSVEKLLAKNIQYF. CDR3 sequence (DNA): TGCAGCGTTGAGAAGCTCCTAGCCAAAAACATTCAGTACTTC.

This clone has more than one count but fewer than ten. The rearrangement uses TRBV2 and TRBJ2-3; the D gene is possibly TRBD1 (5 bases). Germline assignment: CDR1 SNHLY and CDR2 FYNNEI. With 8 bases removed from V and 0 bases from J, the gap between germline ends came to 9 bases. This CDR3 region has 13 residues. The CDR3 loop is CASVQGSTDTQYF. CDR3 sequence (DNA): TGTGCCAGCGTTCAGGGTAGCACAGATACGCAGTATTTT.

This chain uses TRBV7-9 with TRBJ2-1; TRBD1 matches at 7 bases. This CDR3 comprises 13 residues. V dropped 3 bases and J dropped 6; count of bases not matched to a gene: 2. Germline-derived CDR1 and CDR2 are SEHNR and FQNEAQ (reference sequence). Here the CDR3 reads CASSLRDSNEQFF. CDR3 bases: TGTGCCAGCAGCTTGAGGGACAGCAATGAGCAGTTCTTC. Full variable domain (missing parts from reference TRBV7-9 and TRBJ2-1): DTGVSQNPRHKITKRGQNVTFRCDPISEHNRLYWYRQTLGQGPEFLTYFQNEAQLEKSRLLSDRFSAERPKGSFSTLEIQRTEQGDSAMYLCASSLRDSNEQFFGPGTRLTVL.

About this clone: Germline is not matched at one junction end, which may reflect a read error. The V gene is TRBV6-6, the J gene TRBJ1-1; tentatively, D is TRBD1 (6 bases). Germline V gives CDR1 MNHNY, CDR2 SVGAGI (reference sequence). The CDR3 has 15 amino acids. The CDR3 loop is CASSYFSSGDTVAFF. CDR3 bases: TGTGCCAGCAGCTACTTCTCTTCAGGGGACACTGTAGCTTTCTTT.

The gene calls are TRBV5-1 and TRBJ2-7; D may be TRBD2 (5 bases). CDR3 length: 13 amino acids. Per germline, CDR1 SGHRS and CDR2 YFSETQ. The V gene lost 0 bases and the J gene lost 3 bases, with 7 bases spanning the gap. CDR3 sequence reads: CASSLGLFYEQYF. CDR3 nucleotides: TGCGCCAGCAGCTTGGGACTATTCTACGAGCAGTACTTC.

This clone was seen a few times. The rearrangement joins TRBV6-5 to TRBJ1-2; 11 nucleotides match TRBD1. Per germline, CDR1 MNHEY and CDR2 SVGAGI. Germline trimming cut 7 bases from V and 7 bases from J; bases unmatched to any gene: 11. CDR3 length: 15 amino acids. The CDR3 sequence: CASKPSPGTGGGYTF. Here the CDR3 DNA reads TGTGCCAGCAAACCCAGCCCCGGGACAGGGGGTGGCTACACCTTC.

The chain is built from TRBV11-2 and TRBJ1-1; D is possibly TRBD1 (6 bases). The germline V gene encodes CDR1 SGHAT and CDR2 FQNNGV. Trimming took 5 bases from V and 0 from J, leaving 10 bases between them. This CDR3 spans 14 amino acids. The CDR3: CASSPGGMNTEAFF. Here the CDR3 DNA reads TGTGCCAGCAGCCCGGGGGGCATGAACACTGAAGCTTTCTTT.

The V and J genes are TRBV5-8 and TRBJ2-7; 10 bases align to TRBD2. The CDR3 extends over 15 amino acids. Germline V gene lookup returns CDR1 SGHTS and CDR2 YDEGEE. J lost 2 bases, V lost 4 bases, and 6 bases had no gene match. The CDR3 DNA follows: TGTGCCAGCAGCCTTCTAGCGGGAGAACCCTACGAGCAGTACTTC. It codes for CASSLLAGEPYEQYF.

CDR3 residues: CASSVASNSGSSYEQYF. The CDR3 DNA reads TGTGCCAGCAGCGTAGCGAGTAATAGCGGGAGCTCCTACGAGCAGTACTTC. The V call is TRBV9, the J call TRBJ2-7; 9 bases are a match to TRBD2. The germline gives CDR1 SGDLS, CDR2 YYNGEE. V was clipped by 0 bases and J by 0 bases; unmatched bases: 7. This CDR3 has 17 amino acids.

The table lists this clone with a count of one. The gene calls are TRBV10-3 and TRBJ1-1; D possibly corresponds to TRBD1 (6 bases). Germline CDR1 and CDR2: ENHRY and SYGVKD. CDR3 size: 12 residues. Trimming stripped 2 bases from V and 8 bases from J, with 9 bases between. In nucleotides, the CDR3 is TGTGCCATCAGTGAGCAGGGACAAGAAGCTTTCTTT. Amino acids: CAISEQGQEAFF.

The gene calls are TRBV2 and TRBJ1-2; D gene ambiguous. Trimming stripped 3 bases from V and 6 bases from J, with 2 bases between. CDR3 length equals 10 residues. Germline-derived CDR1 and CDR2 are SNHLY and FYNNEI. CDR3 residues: CASSDNGYTF. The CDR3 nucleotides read TGTGCCAGCAGTGACAATGGCTACACCTTC.

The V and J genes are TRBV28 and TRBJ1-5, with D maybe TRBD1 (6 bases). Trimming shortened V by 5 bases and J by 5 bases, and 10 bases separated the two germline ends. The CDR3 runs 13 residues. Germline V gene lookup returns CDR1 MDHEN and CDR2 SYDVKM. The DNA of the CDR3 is TGTGCCAGCAGTATCAGGGGTGATCAGCCCCAGCATTTT. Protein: CASSIRGDQPQHF.

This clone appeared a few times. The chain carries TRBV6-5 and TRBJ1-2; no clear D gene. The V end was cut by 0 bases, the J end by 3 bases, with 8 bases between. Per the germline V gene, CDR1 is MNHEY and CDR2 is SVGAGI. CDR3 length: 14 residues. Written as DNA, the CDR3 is TGTGCCAGCAGTTACTCGGAGATTGACTATGGCTACACCTTC. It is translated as CASSYSEIDYGYTF.

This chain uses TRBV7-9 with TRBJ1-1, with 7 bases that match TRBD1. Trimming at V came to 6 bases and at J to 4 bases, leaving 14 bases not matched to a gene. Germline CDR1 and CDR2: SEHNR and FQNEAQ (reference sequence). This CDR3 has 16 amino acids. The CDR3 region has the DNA TGTGCCAGCAGTCCCCCAACGGGACAGTCTCTCACTGAAGCTTTCTTT. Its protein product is CASSPPTGQSLTEAFF. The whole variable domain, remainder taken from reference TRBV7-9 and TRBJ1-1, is DTGVSQNPRHKITKRGQNVTFRCDPISEHNRLYWYRQTLGQGPEFLTYFQNEAQLEKSRLLSDRFSAERPKGSFSTLEIQRTEQGDSAMYLCASSPPTGQSLTEAFFGQGTRLTVV.

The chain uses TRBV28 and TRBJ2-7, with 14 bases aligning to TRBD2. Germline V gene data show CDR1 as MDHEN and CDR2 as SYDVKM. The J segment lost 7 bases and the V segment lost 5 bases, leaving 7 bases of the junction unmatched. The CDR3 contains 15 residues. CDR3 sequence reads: CASSPPGLAGEEQYF. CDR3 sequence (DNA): TGTGCCAGCAGTCCCCCGGGACTAGCGGGGGAAGAGCAGTACTTC.

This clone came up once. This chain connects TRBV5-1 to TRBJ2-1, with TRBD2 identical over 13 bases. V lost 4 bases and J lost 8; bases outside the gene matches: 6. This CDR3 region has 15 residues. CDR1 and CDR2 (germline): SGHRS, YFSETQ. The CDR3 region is CASSPGTSGTHEQFF. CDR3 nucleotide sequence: TGCGCCAGCAGCCCAGGGACTAGCGGGACCCATGAGCAGTTCTTC.

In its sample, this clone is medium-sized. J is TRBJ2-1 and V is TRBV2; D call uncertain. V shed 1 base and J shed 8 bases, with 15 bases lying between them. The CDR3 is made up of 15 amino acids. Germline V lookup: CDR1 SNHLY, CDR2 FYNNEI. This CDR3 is CASSEVDLTADEQFF. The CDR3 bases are TGTGCCAGCAGTGAAGTCGACTTGACGGCGGATGAGCAGTTCTTC.

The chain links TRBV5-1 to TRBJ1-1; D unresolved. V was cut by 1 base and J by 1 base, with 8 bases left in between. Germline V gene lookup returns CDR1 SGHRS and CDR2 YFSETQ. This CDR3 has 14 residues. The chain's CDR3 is CASSLPQTNTEAFF. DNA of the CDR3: TGCGCCAGCAGCTTGCCACAGACGAACACTGAAGCTTTCTTT.

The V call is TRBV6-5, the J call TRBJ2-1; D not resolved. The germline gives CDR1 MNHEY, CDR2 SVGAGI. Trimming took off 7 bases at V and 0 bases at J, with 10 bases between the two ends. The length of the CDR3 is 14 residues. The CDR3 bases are TGTGCCAGCACAGGCAGTATCTCCTACAATGAGCAGTTCTTC. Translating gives CASTGSISYNEQFF.

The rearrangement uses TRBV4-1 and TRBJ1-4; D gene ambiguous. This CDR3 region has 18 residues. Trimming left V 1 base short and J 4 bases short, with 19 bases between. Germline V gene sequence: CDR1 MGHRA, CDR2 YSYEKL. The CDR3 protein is CASSQVSLGRRGNEKLFF. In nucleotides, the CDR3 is TGCGCCAGCAGCCAAGTTAGTCTCGGTCGGAGAGGTAATGAAAAACTGTTTTTT.